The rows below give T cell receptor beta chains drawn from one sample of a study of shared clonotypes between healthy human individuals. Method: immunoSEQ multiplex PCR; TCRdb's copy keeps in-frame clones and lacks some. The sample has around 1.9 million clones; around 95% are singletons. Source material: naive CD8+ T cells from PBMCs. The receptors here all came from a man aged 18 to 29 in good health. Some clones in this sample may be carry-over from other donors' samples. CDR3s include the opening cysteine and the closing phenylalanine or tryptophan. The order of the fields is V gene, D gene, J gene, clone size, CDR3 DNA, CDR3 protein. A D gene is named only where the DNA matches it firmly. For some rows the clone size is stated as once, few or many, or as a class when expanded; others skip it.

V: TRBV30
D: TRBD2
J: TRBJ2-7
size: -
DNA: TGTGCCTGGAGTGTGGGGCGGGGGGCCTACGAGCAGTACTTC
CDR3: CAWSVGRGAYEQYF

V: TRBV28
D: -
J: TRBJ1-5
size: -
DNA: TGTGCCAGCAGTCCCCAGGAGATTTGGCCCCAGCATTTT
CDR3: CASSPQEIWPQHF

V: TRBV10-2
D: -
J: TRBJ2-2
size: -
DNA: TGCGCCAGCAGCGTATCCGGGACCGGGGAGCTGTTTTTT
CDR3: CASSVSGTGELFF

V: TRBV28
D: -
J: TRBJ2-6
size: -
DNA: TGTGCCAGCAGTTGGTCAGGTGTAGCCGGGGCCAACGTCCTGACTTTC
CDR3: CASSWSGVAGANVLTF

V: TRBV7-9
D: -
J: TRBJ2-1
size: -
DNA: TGTGCCAGCAGCCCCCCCGGGCGTAGAGGTACCGGTGAGCAGTTCTTC
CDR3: CASSPPGRRGTGEQFF

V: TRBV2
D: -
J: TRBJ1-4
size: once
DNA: TGTGCCAGCAGGACTCCTTTAAAACTGTTTTTT
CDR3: CASRTPLKLFF

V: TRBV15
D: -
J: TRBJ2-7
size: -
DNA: TGTGCCACCAGCAGCGGTAGGTACAGCTCCTACGAGCAGTACTTC
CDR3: CATSSGRYSSYEQYF

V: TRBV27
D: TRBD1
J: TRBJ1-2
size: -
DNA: TGTGCCAGCAGTTGGGACAGGGGTTTACATGGCTACACCTTC
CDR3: CASSWDRGLHGYTF

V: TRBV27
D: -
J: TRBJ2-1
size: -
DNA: TGTGCCAGCAGTTTTATCCAAAGCTCCTACAATGAGCAGTTCTTC
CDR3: CASSFIQSSYNEQFF

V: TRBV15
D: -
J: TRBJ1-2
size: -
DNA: TGTGCCACCAGCAGAGATACGAAGGGCGGCTACACCTTC
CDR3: CATSRDTKGGYTF

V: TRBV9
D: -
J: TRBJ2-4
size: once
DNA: TGTGCCAGCAGCGCCCCCCCCAGGGAGAACATTCAGTACTTC
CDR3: CASSAPPRENIQYF

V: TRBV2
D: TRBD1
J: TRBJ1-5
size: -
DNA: TGTGCCAGCAGTCGGGACAGGACTAGCAATCAGCCCCAGCATTTT
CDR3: CASSRDRTSNQPQHF

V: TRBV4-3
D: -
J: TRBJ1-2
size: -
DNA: TGCGCCAGCAGCCCGAAAGGGGCGGGGTATGGCTACACCTTC
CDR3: CASSPKGAGYGYTF

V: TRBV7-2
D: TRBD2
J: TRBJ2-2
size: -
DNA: TGTGCCAGCAACGGGGGGGCCCCCGGGGAGCTGTTTTTT
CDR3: CASNGGAPGELFF

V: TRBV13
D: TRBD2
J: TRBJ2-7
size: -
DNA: TGTGCCAGCAGCATCAGACTAGCGGGAGACTACGAGCAGTACTTC
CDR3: CASSIRLAGDYEQYF

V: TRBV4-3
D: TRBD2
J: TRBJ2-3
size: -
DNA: TGCGCCAGCAGCCTCCGGACTAGCGGCACAGATACGCAGTATTTT
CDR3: CASSLRTSGTDTQYF

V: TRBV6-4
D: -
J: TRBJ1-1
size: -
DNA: TGTGCCAGCACCTCGGGGGTACTGCGGGTTGAAGCTTTCTTT
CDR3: CASTSGVLRVEAFF

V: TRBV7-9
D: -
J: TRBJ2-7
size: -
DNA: TGTGCCAGCAGCTTTAGACAGCAACCCCACGAGCAGTACTTC
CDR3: CASSFRQQPHEQYF

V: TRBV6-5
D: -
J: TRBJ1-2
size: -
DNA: TGTGCCAGCAGTTCATGGGGAAGTGGCTACACCTTC
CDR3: CASSSWGSGYTF

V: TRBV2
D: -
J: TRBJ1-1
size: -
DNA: TGTGCCAGCAGTTGGGCGAACACTGAAGCTTTCTTT
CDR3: CASSWANTEAFF

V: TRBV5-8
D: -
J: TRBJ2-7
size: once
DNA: TGTGCCAGCACGACCCGGGGGGCAGATGGGGAGCAGTACTTC
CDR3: CASTTRGADGEQYF

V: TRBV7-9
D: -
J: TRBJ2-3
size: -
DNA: TGTGCCAGCACTTTGGGGAGAGATACGCAGTATTTT
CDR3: CASTLGRDTQYF

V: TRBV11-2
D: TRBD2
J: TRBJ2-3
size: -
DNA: TGTGCCAGCAGCCCTAGAGCGGGGAACACAGATACGCAGTATTTT
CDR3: CASSPRAGNTDTQYF

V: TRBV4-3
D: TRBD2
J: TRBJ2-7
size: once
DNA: TGCGCCAGCAGCCAAGAACTAGCGGACACCTACGAGCAGTACTTC
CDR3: CASSQELADTYEQYF

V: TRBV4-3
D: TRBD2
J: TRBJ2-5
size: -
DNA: TGCGCCAGCAGCCCCGGACTAGCGGGAGTGGAGACCCAGTACTTC
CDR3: CASSPGLAGVETQYF

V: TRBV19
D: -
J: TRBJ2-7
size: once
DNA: TGTGCCAGTAGTTTAGGACTCGGCCAATACGAGCAGTACTTC
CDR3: CASSLGLGQYEQYF

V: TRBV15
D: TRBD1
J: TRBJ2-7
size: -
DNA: TGTGCCACCAGCGGGTGGACAGGGGGCGAGTACGAGCAGTACTTC
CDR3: CATSGWTGGEYEQYF

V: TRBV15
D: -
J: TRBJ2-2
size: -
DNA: TGTGCCACCAGCAGAGGAGATACAGTTACCGGGGAGCTGTTTTTT
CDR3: CATSRGDTVTGELFF

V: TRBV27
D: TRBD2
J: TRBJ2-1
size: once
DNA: TGTGCCAGCAGTTTACGCGGGAGCGGGAATGAGCAGTTCTTC
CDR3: CASSLRGSGNEQFF

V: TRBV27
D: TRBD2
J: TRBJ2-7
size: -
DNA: TGTGCCAGCAGACCAATGGGGTCGGCAGACAGCGGGGTCGACGAGCAGTACTTC
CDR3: CASRPMGSADSGVDEQYF